This TCR beta chain was obtained from a study of cytotoxic CD8 clonotypes in ibrutinib-treated CLL. Data came from immunoSEQ multiplex PCR; TCRdb stores just in-frame clones and leaves some out. This table holds around 76,000 clones, around four fifths found once. The germline V gene has CDR1 SGHDT and CDR2 YYEEEE. The ends lost 1 base at V and 4 bases at J; junction bases unmatched: 4. The CDR3 length is 15 residues. The sequencing used PBMCs, collected after 24 months of ibrutinib treatment. The sequence was collected from a human donor with chronic lymphocytic leukemia. The rearrangement joins TRBV5-6 to TRBJ2-5; 10 bases agree with TRBD1. The CDR3 DNA follows: TGTGCCAGCAGCTTGATAGGACAGGGGGGAGAGACCCAGTACTTC. Encoded protein: CASSLIGQGGETQYF.